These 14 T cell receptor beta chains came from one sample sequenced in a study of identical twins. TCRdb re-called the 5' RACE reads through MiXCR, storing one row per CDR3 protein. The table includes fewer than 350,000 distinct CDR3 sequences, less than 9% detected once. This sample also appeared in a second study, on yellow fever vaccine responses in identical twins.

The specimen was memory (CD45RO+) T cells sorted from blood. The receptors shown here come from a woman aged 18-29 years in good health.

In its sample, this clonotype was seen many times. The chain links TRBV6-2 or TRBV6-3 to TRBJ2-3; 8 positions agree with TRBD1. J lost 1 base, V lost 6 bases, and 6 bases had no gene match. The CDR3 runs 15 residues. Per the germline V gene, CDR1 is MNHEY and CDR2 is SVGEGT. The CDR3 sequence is CASRPGGAGTDTQYF. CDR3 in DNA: TGTGCCAGCAGACCAGGGGGCGCGGGCACAGATACGCAGTATTTT.

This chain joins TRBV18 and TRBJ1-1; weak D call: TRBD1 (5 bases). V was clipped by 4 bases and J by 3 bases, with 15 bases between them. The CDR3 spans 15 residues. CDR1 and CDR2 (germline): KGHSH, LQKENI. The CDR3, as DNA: TGTGCCAGCTCACTCAAGGGGAATGCGGACACTGAAGCTTTCTTT. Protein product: CASSLKGNADTEAFF.

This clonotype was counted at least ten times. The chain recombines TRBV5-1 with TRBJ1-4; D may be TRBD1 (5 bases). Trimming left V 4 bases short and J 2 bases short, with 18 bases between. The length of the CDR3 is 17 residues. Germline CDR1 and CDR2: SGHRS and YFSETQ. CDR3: CASSGGSRRPTNEKLFF. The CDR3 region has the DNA TGCGCCAGCAGCGGGGGATCTCGTCGGCCCACTAATGAAAAACTGTTTTTT.

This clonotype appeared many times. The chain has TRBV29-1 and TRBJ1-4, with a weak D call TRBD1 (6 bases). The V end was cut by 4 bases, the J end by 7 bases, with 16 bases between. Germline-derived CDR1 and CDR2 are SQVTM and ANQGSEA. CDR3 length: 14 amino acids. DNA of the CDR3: TGCAGCGTTGCCCCGGGGGCATTCGGTGAAAAACTGTTTTTT. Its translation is CSVAPGAFGEKLFF.

The CDR3 bases are TGTGCCAGCAGCCATGAGGGAGGCTACACCTTC. This translates into CASSHEGGYTF. V and J are TRBV3-1 and TRBJ1-2; D remains ambiguous. Germline V gene sequence: CDR1 LGHDT, CDR2 YNNKEL (reference sequence). The CDR3 is 11 residues long. Trimming took 3 bases from V and 8 from J, leaving 7 bases between them.

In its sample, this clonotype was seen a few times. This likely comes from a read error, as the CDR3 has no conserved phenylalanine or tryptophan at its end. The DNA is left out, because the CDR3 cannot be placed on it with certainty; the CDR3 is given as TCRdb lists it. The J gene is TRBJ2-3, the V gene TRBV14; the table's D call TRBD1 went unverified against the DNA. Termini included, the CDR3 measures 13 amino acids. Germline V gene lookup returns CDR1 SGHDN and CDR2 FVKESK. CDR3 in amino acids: CASSPAGDRGEPT.

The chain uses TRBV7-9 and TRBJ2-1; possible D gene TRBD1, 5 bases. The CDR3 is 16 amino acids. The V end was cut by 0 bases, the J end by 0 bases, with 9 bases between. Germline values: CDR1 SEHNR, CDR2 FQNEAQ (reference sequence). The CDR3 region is CASSLATGFSYNEQFF. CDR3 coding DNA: TGTGCCAGCAGCTTAGCCACAGGATTCTCCTACAATGAGCAGTTCTTC.

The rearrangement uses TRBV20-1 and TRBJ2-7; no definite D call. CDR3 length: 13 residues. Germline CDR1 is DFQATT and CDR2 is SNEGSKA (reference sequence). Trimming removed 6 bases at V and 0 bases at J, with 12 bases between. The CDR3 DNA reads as TGCAGTGCCACGGACCAGAGCTCCTACGAGCAGTACTTC. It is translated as CSATDQSSYEQYF.

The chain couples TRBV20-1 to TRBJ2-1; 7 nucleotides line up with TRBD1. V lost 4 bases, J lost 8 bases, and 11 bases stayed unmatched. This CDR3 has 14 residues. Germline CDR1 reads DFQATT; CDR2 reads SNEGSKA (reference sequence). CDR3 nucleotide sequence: TGCAGTGCTATACTTCTCGACAGGGTCGATGAGCAGTTCTTC. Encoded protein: CSAILLDRVDEQFF.

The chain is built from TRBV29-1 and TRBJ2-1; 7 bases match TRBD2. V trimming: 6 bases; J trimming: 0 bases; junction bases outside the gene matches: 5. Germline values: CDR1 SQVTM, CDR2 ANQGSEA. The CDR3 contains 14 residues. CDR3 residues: CSVAAGLSYNEQFF. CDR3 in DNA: TGCAGCGTAGCAGCGGGACTCTCCTACAATGAGCAGTTCTTC.

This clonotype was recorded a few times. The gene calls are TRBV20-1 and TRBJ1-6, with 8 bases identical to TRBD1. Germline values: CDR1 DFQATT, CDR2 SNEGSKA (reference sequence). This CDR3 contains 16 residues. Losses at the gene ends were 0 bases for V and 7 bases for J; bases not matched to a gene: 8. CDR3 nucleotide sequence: TGCAGTGCTAGAGATCCCGAGGACAGGGACAATTCACCCCTCCACTTT. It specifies CSARDPEDRDNSPLHF.

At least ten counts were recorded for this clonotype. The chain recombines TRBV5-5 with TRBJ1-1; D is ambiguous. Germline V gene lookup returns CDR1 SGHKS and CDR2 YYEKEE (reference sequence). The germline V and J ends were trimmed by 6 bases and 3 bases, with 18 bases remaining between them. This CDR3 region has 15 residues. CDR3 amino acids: CASTSTVGVYTEAFF. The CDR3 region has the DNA TGTGCCAGCACCTCCACGGTTGGGGTCTACACTGAAGCTTTCTTT.

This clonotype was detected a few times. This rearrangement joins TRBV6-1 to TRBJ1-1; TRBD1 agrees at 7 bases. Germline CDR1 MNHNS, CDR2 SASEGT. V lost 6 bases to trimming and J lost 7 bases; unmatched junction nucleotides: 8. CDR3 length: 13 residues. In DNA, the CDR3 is TGTGCCAGCAGGCGCGACAGGGAGGGTGAAGCTTTCTTT. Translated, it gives CASRRDREGEAFF.

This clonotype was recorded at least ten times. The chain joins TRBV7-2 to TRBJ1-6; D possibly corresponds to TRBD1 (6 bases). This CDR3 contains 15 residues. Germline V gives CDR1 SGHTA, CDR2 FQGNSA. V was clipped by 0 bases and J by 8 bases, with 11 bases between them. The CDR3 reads CASSLAGGIDSPLHF. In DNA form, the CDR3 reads TGTGCCAGCAGCTTAGCAGGGGGTATTGATTCACCCCTCCACTTT.